This TCR beta chain is from a study of graft-versus-host responses after intestinal transplantation. The length of the CDR3 is 17 residues. Germline values: CDR1 MDHEN, CDR2 SYDVKM. V was clipped by 2 bases and J by 9 bases, with 25 bases between them. Repertoires were generated with immunoSEQ multiplex PCR, while TCRdb's copy carries only in-frame clones and drops some. The sample holds around 26,000 clones, approximately 94% seen once. The TCR originated in a human patient who received an intestinal transplant, so some T cells may come from the graft donor. The source was PBMCs, collected 156 days after intestinal transplant. The chain is built from TRBV28 and TRBJ1-2; D unclear. The CDR3 loop reads CASSLLLLLDTNRRYTF. The DNA for the CDR3 is TGTGCCAGCAGTTTACTCCTCCTCCTAGACACGAACCGGCGCTACACCTTC.